The 15 T cell receptor beta chains given below trace back to one sample, sequenced in a study of T cell repertoires in cytomegalovirus infection. MiXCR, run by TCRdb on the reads, gives a single entry per CDR3 protein. The sample contains about a million distinct CDR3 sequences, under 40% of which appear only once. No cognate antigen is known for these TCRs. The source was cultured CD8+ T cells from PBMCs, collected from culture after CMV antigen stimulation. These receptors were collected from a human donor in good health (CMV status not recorded). Some clones in this sample may be carry-over from other donors' samples.

This rearrangement joins TRBV4-3 to TRBJ2-5; D gene uncertain. The CDR3 spans 14 residues. Germline CDR1 LGHNA, CDR2 YSLEER. V lost 0 bases, J lost 5 bases, and 10 bases lay in between. CDR3 DNA: TGCGCCAGCAGCCAAGATCTTGAGTGGGAGACCCAGTACTTC. It specifies CASSQDLEWETQYF.

This clonotype is a singleton in its sample. The V call is TRBV27, the J call TRBJ1-6; D is undetermined. The CDR3 sequence is 14 residues long. Per germline, CDR1 MNHEY and CDR2 SMNVEV (reference sequence). Trimming removed 8 bases at V and 0 bases at J, with 8 bases between. This CDR3 reads CASQESSYNSPLHF. The CDR3 bases are TGTGCCAGCCAAGAGAGCTCCTATAATTCACCCCTCCACTTT.

V gene TRBV28 combines with J gene TRBJ2-1, with D tentatively TRBD2 (5 bases). CDR1 and CDR2 from the germline V gene are MDHEN and SYDVKM. Deletions cut 6 bases from V and 1 base from J, with 7 bases between. The CDR3 loop spans 13 amino acids. CDR3 DNA sequence: TGTGCCAGCAGACTAGTATCCTACAATGAGCAGTTCTTC. Encoded protein: CASRLVSYNEQFF.

This clonotype was detected only a few times. V gene TRBV10-2 combines with J gene TRBJ1-1; D is unclear. Germline CDR1 is WSHSY and CDR2 is SAAADI. V lost 6 bases, J lost 1 base, and 12 bases lay in between. The CDR3 is 14 residues long. The DNA of the CDR3 is TGCGCCAGCAGACACGACGGACCGAACACTGAAGCTTTCTTT. This gives the protein CASRHDGPNTEAFF.

The sample holds many counts of this clonotype. The rearrangement links TRBV4-1 to TRBJ2-1; D could derive from TRBD1 or TRBD2 (6 bases each). The germline CDR1 and CDR2 sequences are MGHRA and YSYEKL. Trimming shortened V by 0 bases and J by 0 bases, and 15 bases separated the two germline ends. The CDR3 length is 18 residues. The CDR3 spells CASSQDPGDRSSYNEQFF. The DNA for the CDR3 is TGCGCCAGCAGCCAAGATCCGGGAGACAGGTCCTCCTACAATGAGCAGTTCTTC.

This clonotype showed up just a few times. V gene TRBV28 combines with J gene TRBJ2-4; perhaps TRBD1 as D (6 bases). V lost 5 bases, J lost 9 bases, and 11 bases lay in between. This CDR3 spans 12 amino acids. In germline, CDR1 is MDHEN, CDR2 SYDVKM. The CDR3 loop is CASSTGFGIQYF. CDR3 nucleotides: TGTGCCAGCAGTACAGGGTTTGGCATTCAGTACTTC.

This chain joins TRBV7-9 and TRBJ1-1; no reliable D call. CDR1 is SEHNR and CDR2 is FQNEAQ in the germline V gene (reference sequence). The V end lost 1 base, the J end lost 0 bases, and 9 bases lay between the germline ends. This CDR3 spans 15 amino acids. The CDR3 DNA sequence: TGTGCCAGCAGCTTAGATGAGGTTATGAACACTGAAGCTTTCTTT. Its translation: CASSLDEVMNTEAFF.

V and J are TRBV4-1 and TRBJ2-5; perhaps TRBD1 as D (6 bases). V was clipped by 1 base and J by 0 bases, with 15 bases between them. Per the germline V gene, CDR1 is MGHRA and CDR2 is YSYEKL. CDR3 size: 17 residues. The CDR3, as DNA: TGCGCCAGCAGCCAAGTTTACAGGGTCGAGAACCAAGAGACCCAGTACTTC. Protein: CASSQVYRVENQETQYF.

This chain links TRBV7-4 with TRBJ1-2; 9 bases agree with TRBD1. Germline CDR1 and CDR2: SGHVT and SQSDAQ. This CDR3 has 14 amino acids. The V gene end was trimmed by 5 bases and the J gene end by 3 bases; junction bases not matched to a gene: 4. DNA for the CDR3: TGTGCCAGCAGCGGGGGACAGGGCCACTATGGCTACACCTTC. Translated: CASSGGQGHYGYTF.

The rearrangement uses TRBV5-1 and TRBJ2-1; D is possibly TRBD1 (5 bases). The CDR3 totals 14 residues. Trimming removed 4 bases at V and 9 bases at J, with 17 bases between. Germline CDR1 and CDR2: SGHRS and YFSETQ. The CDR3 loop is CASSARRLGAEQFF. The CDR3 DNA follows: TGCGCCAGCAGCGCCCGACGCTTAGGGGCTGAGCAGTTCTTC.

The chain recombines TRBV15 with TRBJ2-1, with 9 bases that match TRBD2. From germline, CDR1 is LNHNV and CDR2 YYDKDF (reference sequence). The CDR3 is made up of 15 amino acids. The V gene end was trimmed by 4 bases and the J gene end by 2 bases; junction bases not matched to a gene: 3. In DNA, the CDR3 is TGTGCCACCAGCACAAGACTAGCGGCCTACAATGAGCAGTTCTTC. This gives the protein CATSTRLAAYNEQFF.

This rearrangement joins TRBV20-1 to TRBJ2-7, with TRBD1 matching 7 bases. The germline V gene has CDR1 DFQATT and CDR2 SNEGSKA (reference sequence). With V trimmed by 0 bases and J by 5 bases, 10 bases remained unmatched. The length of the CDR3 is 15 residues. The CDR3 region is CSARDAYRGFHEQYF. In DNA, the CDR3 is TGCAGTGCTAGAGATGCCTACAGGGGTTTCCACGAGCAGTACTTC.

This chain uses TRBV11-2 with TRBJ2-1; TRBD2 agrees at 9 bases. The J segment lost 7 bases and the V segment lost 4 bases, leaving 8 bases of the junction unmatched. The CDR3 has 15 residues. Germline V gene lookup returns CDR1 SGHAT and CDR2 FQNNGV. The CDR3 DNA reads as TGTGCCAGCAGCTCAATAGCGGGGGCGGTAAATGAGCAGTTCTTC. Translating it yields CASSSIAGAVNEQFF.

This sequence joins TRBV7-2 and TRBJ2-3; 12 positions agree with TRBD2. CDR3 length: 19 amino acids. The V and J ends lost 1 base and 2 bases, in that order; junction bases with no gene match: 10. Looked up from germline, CDR1 is SGHTA and CDR2 is FQGNSA. The DNA of the CDR3 is TGTGCCAGCAGCTTAGTTGGGCTAGCGGGGGGGCCGACCACAGATACGCAGTATTTT. Its protein is CASSLVGLAGGPTTDTQYF.

This clonotype appeared a few times. V usage is TRBV10-3 and J usage is TRBJ1-4; no clear D gene. Trimming removed 6 bases from V and 5 bases from J, with 19 bases in between. The CDR3 loop spans 16 amino acids. From germline, CDR1 is ENHRY and CDR2 SYGVKD. CDR3 region: CAIRTLGAPLNEKLFF. CDR3 nucleotides: TGTGCCATCAGAACCCTTGGTGCCCCTCTGAATGAAAAACTGTTTTTT.